The 12 T cell receptor beta chains presented below share a single source sample, sequenced in a study of T cells in Graves' hyperthyroidism and ophthalmopathy (dated by TCRdb to between 2018 and 2021). Library prep was done by multiplex PCR. Instrument used: Illumina HiSeq 2000. The TCR beta CDR3 regions were amplified from RNA transcripts. For the first round of RT-PCR on the TCR CDR3, the HTBI primer set was used together with the Qiagen OneStep RT-PCR kit. TCRdb redid the processing of the public reads, applying fastp at Q25 and MiXCR, and retained in-frame beta chains. CDR3 protein sequences are deduplicated, and each keeps its most common genes and DNA. For this sample the table gives over 700,000 distinct CDR3 sequences, of which 35% to 40% were detected only once. The ten largest clonotypes hold about 9% of the sample. Sequencing used blood. The receptors were sampled from a man aged 18 to 29 with Graves' hyperthyroidism.

The chain employs TRBV27 and TRBJ1-4, with D possibly TRBD1 on 5 matching bases. Trimming took off 7 bases at V and 8 bases at J, with 17 bases between the two ends. The CDR3 sequence is 14 residues long. Germline CDR1 is MNHEY and CDR2 is SMNVEV (reference sequence). The CDR3 loop is CASKRDRYGEKLFF. CDR3 nucleotide sequence: TGTGCCAGCAAGAGGGACCGGTACGGAGAAAAACTGTTTTTT.

This clonotype has at least ten counts. The rearrangement links TRBV12-3 or TRBV12-4 to TRBJ1-3; possible D gene TRBD1, 5 bases. The CDR3 is made up of 14 amino acids. The V end lost 7 bases, the J end lost 1 base, and 11 bases lay between the germline ends. The CDR3 reads CASNPGGSGNTIYF. CDR3 nucleotides: TGTGCCAGCAACCCTGGGGGTTCTGGAAACACCATATATTTT.

V and J are TRBV5-1 and TRBJ1-5; D is possibly TRBD1 (6 bases). The CDR3 length is 15 residues. Trimming took off 0 bases at V and 7 bases at J, with 14 bases between the two ends. Germline-derived CDR1 and CDR2 are SGHRS and YFSETQ. The CDR3 spells CASSLVPGEGQPQHF. The CDR3 nucleotides read TGCGCCAGCAGCTTGGTTCCAGGGGAAGGACAGCCCCAGCATTTT.

Regarding this clonotype: Germline is not matched at one junction end, which may reflect a read error. The chain couples TRBV7-3 to TRBJ2-5, with D perhaps matching TRBD2 (5 bases). This CDR3 comprises 14 residues. Germline V gene data show CDR1 as SGHTA and CDR2 as FQGTGA. DNA for the CDR3: TGCGCCAGCAGCCAAGGCCACTTTAAGGAGGCCCAGTACTTC. Residues: CASSQGHFKEAQYF.

This clonotype was recorded at least ten times. The chain couples TRBV7-9 to TRBJ2-6; TRBD1 might be the D (5 bases). Germline-derived CDR1 and CDR2 are SEHNR and FQNEAQ (reference sequence). Trimming left V 5 bases short and J 3 bases short, with 11 bases between. There are 15 residues in the CDR3. DNA for the CDR3: TGTGCCAGCAGCCCGCGGACAATTGGGGCCAACGTCCTGACTTTC. It specifies CASSPRTIGANVLTF. The entire variable domain, with the rest obtained from reference TRBV7-9 and TRBJ2-6, is as follows: DTGVSQNPRHKITKRGQNVTFRCDPISEHNRLYWYRQTLGQGPEFLTYFQNEAQLEKSRLLSDRFSAERPKGSFSTLEIQRTEQGDSAMYLCASSPRTIGANVLTFGAGSRLTVL.

The gene calls are TRBV29-1 and TRBJ2-5, with D possibly matching TRBD2 (6 bases). In germline, CDR1 is SQVTM, CDR2 ANQGSEA. This CDR3 comprises 11 residues. The CDR3 protein is CTVAGQETQYF. The CDR3 nucleotides read TGCACCGTCGCGGGGCAAGAGACCCAGTACTTC.

In the case of this clonotype: The junction departs from the called germline gene at one end, perhaps through a read error. The chain carries TRBV15 and TRBJ2-7; 12 bases line up with TRBD2. This CDR3 region has 17 residues. Germline V gene lookup returns CDR1 LNHNV and CDR2 YYDKDF (reference sequence). The CDR3 nucleotides are TGTGCCACCAGCAGCTTGCTAGCGGGAGGGCCCTCCGACGAGCAGTACTTC. It yields the protein CATSSLLAGGPSDEQYF.

The CDR3 bases are TGCAGTGCTGGAAGGGGGGGAGGGGGGACTGAAGCTTTCTTT. It codes for CSAGRGGGGTEAFF. The rearrangement links TRBV20-1 to TRBJ1-1; D possibly corresponds to TRBD1 (6 bases). Germline V lookup: CDR1 DFQATT, CDR2 SNEGSKA (reference sequence). The CDR3 consists of 14 residues. The ends were cut back, 5 bases at V and 5 bases at J, with 18 bases in the middle.

Comment on this clonotype: A clone one base away is much larger, so this may be a read error. The CDR3 sequence: CANSGTATESPLHF. The DNA for the CDR3 is TGCGCCAACAGCGGGACGGCAACTGAGTCACCCCTCCACTTT. V gene TRBV10-2 combines with J gene TRBJ1-6; D might be TRBD1 (5 bases). This CDR3 region has 14 residues. Trimming removed 10 bases at V and 10 bases at J, with 20 bases between. Germline V gives CDR1 WSHSY, CDR2 SAAADI.

This clonotype was found a few times. This rearrangement joins TRBV9 to TRBJ2-5; a weak D match, TRBD1 (6 bases). Per the germline V gene, CDR1 is SGDLS and CDR2 is YYNGEE. The length of the CDR3 is 14 residues. Trimming pared 0 bases from V and 5 bases from J, leaving 11 bases between. The CDR3 sequence is CASSVGQAGETQYF. CDR3 DNA sequence: TGTGCCAGCAGCGTAGGACAGGCTGGGGAGACCCAGTACTTC.

This clonotype was counted ten times or more. The germline gene is not matched at one end of the junction; a read error may be the cause. The genes are TRBV7-7 and TRBJ2-5, with TRBD2 matching over 10 bases. The CDR3 is 16 residues long. Per germline, CDR1 SSHAT and CDR2 FNYEAQ (reference sequence). CDR3 nucleotide sequence: TGTGCTAGCAGTGCTCTCAGCGGGGGGGCCTTGGAGACCCAGTACTTC. This codes for CASSALSGGALETQYF.

The CDR3 sequence: CSVARSGTGGTEAFF. CDR3 in DNA: TGCAGCGTTGCGAGATCCGGGACAGGGGGCACTGAAGCTTTCTTT. V usage is TRBV29-1 and J usage is TRBJ1-1; the match to TRBD1 covers 11 bases. Germline assignment: CDR1 SQVTM and CDR2 ANQGSEA. The CDR3 spans 15 residues. J lost 4 bases, V lost 4 bases, and 8 bases had no gene match.